This T cell receptor beta chain was sequenced during a study of blood T cell repertoires in COVID-19. This table comes from immunoSEQ multiplex PCR, and its TCRdb copy is limited to in-frame clones, with some not included. The table lists about 250,000 clones, less than 85% of them singletons, with nearly 5% in the top ten. Per germline, CDR1 SGHNT and CDR2 YYREEE (reference sequence). This CDR3 has 16 amino acids. Trimming left V 4 bases short and J 4 bases short, with 17 bases between. This clone was seen a single time. Material for sequencing was peripheral blood. The chain is built from TRBV5-4 and TRBJ2-2, with D possibly being TRBD1 (7 bases). This TCR came from a woman older than 75 with active or convalescent COVID-19. This CDR3 reads CASSPTQGGGTGELFF. In nucleotides, the CDR3 is TGTGCCAGCAGCCCGACGCAGGGGGGCGGCACCGGGGAGCTGTTTTTT.